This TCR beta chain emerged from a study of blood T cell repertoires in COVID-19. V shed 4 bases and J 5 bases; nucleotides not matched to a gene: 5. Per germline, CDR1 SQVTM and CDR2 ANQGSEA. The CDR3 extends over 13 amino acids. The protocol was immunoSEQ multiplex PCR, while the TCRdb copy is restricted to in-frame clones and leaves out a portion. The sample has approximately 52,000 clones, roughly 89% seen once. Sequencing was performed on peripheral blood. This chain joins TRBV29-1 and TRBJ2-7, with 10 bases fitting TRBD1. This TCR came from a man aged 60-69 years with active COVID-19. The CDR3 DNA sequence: TGCAGCGTTGTGACAGGGGGCGCGGACGAGCAGTACTTC. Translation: CSVVTGGADEQYF.